The count of the clone carrying this TCR beta chain is one. Measured with immunoSEQ multiplex PCR; TCRdb has only the in-frame clones, and not every one. This sample yields 400,000 to 500,000 clones, of which roughly 89% are seen a single time; 2% to 3% belongs to the top ten. Treatment in this sample: about 20 received Ad26.COV2.S at low or high dose, single or two shots; roughly five received placebo; per-sample allocation not given. Sampling happened 63 days after the first vaccine or placebo injection. These data originate in a study of Ad26.COV2.S vaccination and SARS-CoV-2 variants. Germline-derived CDR1 and CDR2 are MDHEN and SYDVKM. The ends lost 2 bases at V and 3 bases at J; junction bases unmatched: 8. The CDR3 covers 16 residues.

Here the sequenced sample was peripheral blood, taken in a trial of Ad26.COV2.S vaccine versus placebo. V usage is TRBV28 and J usage is TRBJ1-1, with 8 positions matching TRBD1. The sequence came from a person between 18 and 65 years old who received the Ad26.COV2.S COVID-19 vaccine or a placebo. The CDR3 is CASSLGTGPRHTEAFF. Written as DNA, the CDR3 is TGTGCCAGCAGTTTAGGGACAGGACCCCGACACACTGAAGCTTTCTTT.